Listed below are T cell receptor beta chains from one sample, sequenced in a study of blood T cell repertoires in COVID-19. Profiled with immunoSEQ multiplex PCR; TCRdb holds only in-frame clones, not every one. The data contain roughly 230,000 clones, about 85% of them seen just once; the ten biggest clones take up 7.9%. Sequencing was done on a sample of peripheral blood. These TCRs come from a woman of 80 years or more with acute or convalescent COVID-19. Each CDR3 is given with its conserved first and last residue.

TRBV3-1/TRBV3-2	TRBJ1-5	CASSQRADQPQHF
TRBV7-9	TRBJ2-7	CASSLDTTYEQYF
TRBV19	TRBJ1-5	CASSILSGFGNQPQHF
TRBV7-9	TRBJ1-2	CASSSRESSVGSNYGYTF
TRBV10-2	TRBJ1-5	CASSPLSNQPQHF
TRBV5-1	TRBJ1-1	CASSSDSRYTEAFF
TRBV10-1	TRBJ2-3	CASSEVSDSTDTQYF
TRBV5-1	TRBJ2-1	CASSLGLAGYNEQFF
TRBV5-6	TRBJ1-2	CASSPEVNYGYTF
TRBV19	TRBJ2-3	CASSGQGADTQYF